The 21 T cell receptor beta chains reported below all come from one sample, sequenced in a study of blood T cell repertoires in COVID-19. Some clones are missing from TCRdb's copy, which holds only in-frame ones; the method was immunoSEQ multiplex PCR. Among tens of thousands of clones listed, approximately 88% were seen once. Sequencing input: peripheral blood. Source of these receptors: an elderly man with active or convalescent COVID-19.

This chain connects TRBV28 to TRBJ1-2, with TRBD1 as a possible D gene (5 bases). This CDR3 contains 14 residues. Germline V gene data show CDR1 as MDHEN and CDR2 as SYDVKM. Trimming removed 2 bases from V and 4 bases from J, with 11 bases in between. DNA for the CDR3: TGTGCCAGCAGTTTACAGGGATTAGTCTATGGCTACACCTTC. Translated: CASSLQGLVYGYTF.

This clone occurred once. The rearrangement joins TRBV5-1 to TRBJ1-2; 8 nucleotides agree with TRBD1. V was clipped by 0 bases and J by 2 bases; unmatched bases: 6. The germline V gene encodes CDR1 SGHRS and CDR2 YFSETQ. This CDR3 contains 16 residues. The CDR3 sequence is CASSLGRTGTNYGYTF. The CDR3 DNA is TGCGCCAGCAGCTTGGGTCGGACAGGGACGAACTATGGCTACACCTTC.

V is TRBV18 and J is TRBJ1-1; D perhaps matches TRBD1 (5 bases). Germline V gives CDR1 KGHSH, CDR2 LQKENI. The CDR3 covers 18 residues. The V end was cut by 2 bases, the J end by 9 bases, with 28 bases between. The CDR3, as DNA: TGTGCCAGCTCACCAGATTCGGGGCGTCCCGGGGGGGTCGCCAAAGCTTTCTTT. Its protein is CASSPDSGRPGGVAKAFF. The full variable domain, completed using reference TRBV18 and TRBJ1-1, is NAGVMQNPRHLVRRRGQEARLRCSPMKGHSHVYWYRQLPEEGLKFMVYLQKENIIDESGMPKERFSAEFPKEGPSILRIQQVVRGDSAAYFCASSPDSGRPGGVAKAFFGQGTRLTVV.

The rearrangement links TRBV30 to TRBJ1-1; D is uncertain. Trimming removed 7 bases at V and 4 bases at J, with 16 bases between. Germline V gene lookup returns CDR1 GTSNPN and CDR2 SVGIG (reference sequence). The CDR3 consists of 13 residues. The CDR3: CAYRPGMGTEAFF. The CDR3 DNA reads TGTGCCTACCGGCCCGGGATGGGCACTGAAGCTTTCTTT.

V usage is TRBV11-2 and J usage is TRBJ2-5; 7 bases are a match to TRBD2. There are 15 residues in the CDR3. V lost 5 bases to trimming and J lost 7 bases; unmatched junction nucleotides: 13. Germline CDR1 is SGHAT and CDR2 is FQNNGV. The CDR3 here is CASSPLRAGEGTQYF. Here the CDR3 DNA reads TGTGCCAGCAGCCCCCTAAGGGCGGGAGAGGGGACCCAGTACTTC. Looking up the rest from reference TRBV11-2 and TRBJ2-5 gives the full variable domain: EAGVAQSPRYKIIEKRQSVAFWCNPISGHATLYWYQQILGQGPKLLIQFQNNGVVDDSQLPKDRFSAERLKGVDSTLKIQPAKLEDSAVYLCASSPLRAGEGTQYFGPGTRLLVL.

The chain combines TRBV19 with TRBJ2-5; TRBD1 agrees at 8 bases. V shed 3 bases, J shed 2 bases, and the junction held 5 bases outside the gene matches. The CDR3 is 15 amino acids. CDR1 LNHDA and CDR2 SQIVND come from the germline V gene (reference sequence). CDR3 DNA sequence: TGTGCCAGTAGTATGGGGAACAGGGGGCAAGAGACCCAGTACTTC. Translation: CASSMGNRGQETQYF.

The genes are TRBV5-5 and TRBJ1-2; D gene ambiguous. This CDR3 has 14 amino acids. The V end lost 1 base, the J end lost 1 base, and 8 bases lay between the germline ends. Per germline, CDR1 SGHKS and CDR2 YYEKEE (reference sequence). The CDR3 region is CASSLSSGNYGYTF. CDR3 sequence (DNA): TGTGCCAGCAGCTTGTCGTCCGGTAACTATGGCTACACCTTC.

The CDR3 DNA reads TGTGCCAGCAGAAGGGAGTTCGATCAGCCCCAGCATTTT. Amino acids: CASRREFDQPQHF. The chain is built from TRBV6-5 and TRBJ1-5; no clear D. CDR1 MNHEY and CDR2 SVGAGI come from the germline V gene. Deletions cut 6 bases from V and 5 bases from J, with 11 bases between. The CDR3 runs 13 residues.

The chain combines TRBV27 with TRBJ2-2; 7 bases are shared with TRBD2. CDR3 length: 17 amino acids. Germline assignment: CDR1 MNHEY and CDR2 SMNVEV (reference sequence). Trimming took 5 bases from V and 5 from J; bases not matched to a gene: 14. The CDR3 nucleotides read TGTGCCAGCAGTCCCCTACCGGGGGAGGGCCGAACCGGGGAGCTGTTTTTT. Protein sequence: CASSPLPGEGRTGELFF.

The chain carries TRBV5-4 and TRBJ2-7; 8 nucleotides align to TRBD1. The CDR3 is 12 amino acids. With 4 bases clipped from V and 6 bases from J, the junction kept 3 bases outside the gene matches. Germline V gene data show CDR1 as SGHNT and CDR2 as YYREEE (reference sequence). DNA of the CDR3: TGTGCCAGCAGCCGGACAGGGTTCGAGCAGTACTTC. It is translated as CASSRTGFEQYF. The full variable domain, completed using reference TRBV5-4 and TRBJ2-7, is ETGVTQSPTHLIKTRGQQVTLRCSSQSGHNTVSWYQQALGQGPQFIFQYYREEENGRGNFPPRFSGLQFPNYSSELNVNALELDDSALYLCASSRTGFEQYFGPGTRLTVT.

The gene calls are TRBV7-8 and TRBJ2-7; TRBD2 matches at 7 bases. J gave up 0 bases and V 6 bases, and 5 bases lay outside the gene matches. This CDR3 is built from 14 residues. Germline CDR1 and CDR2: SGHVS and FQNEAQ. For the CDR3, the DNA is TGTGCCAGCAGGCCTGCTAGCGGCTCCTACGAGCAGTACTTC. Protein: CASRPASGSYEQYF. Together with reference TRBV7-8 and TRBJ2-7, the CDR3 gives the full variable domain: GAGVSQSPRYKVAKRGQDVALRCDPISGHVSLFWYQQALGQGPEFLTYFQNEAQLDKSGLPSDRFFAERPEGSVSTLKIQRTQQEDSAVYLCASRPASGSYEQYFGPGTRLTVT.

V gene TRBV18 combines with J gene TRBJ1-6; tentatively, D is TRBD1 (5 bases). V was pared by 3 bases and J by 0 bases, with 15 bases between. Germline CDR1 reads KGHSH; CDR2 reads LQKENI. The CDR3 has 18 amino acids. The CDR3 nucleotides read TGTGCCAGCTCACCGACGGGACTTTCGAGCTCCTATAATTCACCCCTCCACTTT. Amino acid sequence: CASSPTGLSSSYNSPLHF.

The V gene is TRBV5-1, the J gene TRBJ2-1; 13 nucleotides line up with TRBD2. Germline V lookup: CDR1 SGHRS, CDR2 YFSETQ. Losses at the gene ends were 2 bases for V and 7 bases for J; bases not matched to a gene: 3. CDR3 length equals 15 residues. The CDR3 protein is CASSLALAGGNEQFF. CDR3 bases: TGCGCCAGCAGCTTAGCACTAGCGGGGGGGAATGAGCAGTTCTTC.

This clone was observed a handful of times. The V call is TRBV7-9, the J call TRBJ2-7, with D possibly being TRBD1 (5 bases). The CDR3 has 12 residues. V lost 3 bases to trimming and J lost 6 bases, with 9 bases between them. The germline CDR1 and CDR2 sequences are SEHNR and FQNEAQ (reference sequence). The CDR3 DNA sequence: TGTGCCAGCAGCTTTGCAGGGCCCGAGCAGTACTTC. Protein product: CASSFAGPEQYF.

In nucleotides, the CDR3 is TGTGCCACCAGGCCCCGTGAGATGGGGGCCGGCACTGAAGCTTTCTTT. Its translation: CATRPREMGAGTEAFF. The chain carries TRBV15 and TRBJ1-1, with D possibly matching TRBD1 (6 bases). V shed 6 bases and J shed 4 bases, with 21 bases lying between them. The CDR3 runs 16 residues. Germline loops: CDR1 LNHNV, CDR2 YYDKDF (reference sequence).

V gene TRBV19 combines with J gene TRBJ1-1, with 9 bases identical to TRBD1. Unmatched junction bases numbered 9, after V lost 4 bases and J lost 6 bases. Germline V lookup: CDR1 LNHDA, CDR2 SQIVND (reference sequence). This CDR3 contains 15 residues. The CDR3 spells CASSTGDRELAEAFF. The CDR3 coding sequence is TGTGCCAGTAGTACCGGGGACAGGGAATTGGCTGAAGCTTTCTTT.

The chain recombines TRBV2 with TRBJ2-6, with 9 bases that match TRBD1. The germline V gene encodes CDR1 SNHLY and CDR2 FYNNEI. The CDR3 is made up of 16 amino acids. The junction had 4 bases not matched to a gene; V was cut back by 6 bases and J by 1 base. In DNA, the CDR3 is TGTGCCAGCAGGAGAGGACAGGGGTCTGGGGCCAACGTCCTGACTTTC. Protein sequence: CASRRGQGSGANVLTF. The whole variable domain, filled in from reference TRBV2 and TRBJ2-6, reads EPEVTQTPSHQVTQMGQEVILRCVPISNHLYFYWYRQILGQKVEFLVSFYNNEISEKSEIFDDQFSVERPDGSNFTLKIRSTKLEDSAMYFCASRRGQGSGANVLTFGAGSRLTVL.

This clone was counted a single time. DNA of the CDR3: TGCGCCAGCAGAACGGTCAGGGGGCGGGATGGCTACACCTTC. This gives the protein CASRTVRGRDGYTF. The chain uses TRBV4-1 and TRBJ1-2, with TRBD1 matching 8 bases. V dropped 6 bases and J dropped 6; count of bases not matched to a gene: 9. Germline CDR1 reads MGHRA; CDR2 reads YSYEKL. This CDR3 spans 14 amino acids.

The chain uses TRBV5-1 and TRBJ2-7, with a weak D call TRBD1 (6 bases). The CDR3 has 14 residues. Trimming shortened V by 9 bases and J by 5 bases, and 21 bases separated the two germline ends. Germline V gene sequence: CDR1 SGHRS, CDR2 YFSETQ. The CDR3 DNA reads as TGCGCCAACTATACCGGTACAGGGAGAAACGAGCAGTACTTC. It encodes CANYTGTGRNEQYF. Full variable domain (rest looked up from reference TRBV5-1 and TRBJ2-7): KAGVTQTPRYLIKTRGQQVTLSCSPISGHRSVSWYQQTPGQGLQFLFEYFSETQRNKGNFPGRFSGRQFSNSRSEMNVSTLELGDSALYLCANYTGTGRNEQYFGPGTRLTVT.

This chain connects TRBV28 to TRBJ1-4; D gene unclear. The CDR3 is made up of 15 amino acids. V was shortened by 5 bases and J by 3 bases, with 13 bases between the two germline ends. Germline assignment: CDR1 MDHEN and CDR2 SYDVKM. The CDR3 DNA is TGTGCCAGCAGTGCCCGGGGTTCGGCTAATGAAAAACTGTTTTTT. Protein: CASSARGSANEKLFF.

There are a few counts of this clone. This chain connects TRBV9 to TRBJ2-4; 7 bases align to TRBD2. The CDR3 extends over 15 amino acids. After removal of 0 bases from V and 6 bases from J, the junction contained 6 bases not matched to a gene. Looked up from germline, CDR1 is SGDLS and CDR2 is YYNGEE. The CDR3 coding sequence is TGTGCCAGCAGCGTAGCGGCTAGCGGACTAAACATTCAGTACTTC. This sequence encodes CASSVAASGLNIQYF. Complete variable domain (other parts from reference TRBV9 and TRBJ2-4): DSGVTQTPKHLITATGQRVTLRCSPRSGDLSVYWYQQSLDQGLQFLIQYYNGEERAKGNILERFSAQQFPDLHSELNLSSLELGDSALYFCASSVAASGLNIQYFGAGTRLSVL.